The 27 T cell receptor beta chains listed next were all sequenced from one sample in a study of monozygotic twins with inflammatory bowel disease (dated by TCRdb to about 2019). Library preparation used 5' RACE. For sequencing, an Illumina HiSeq 2500 was employed. TCRdb reanalyzed the reads, keeping one entry per CDR3 protein sequence and omitting DNA. This sample's records show roughly 150,000 distinct CDR3 sequences. The top ten hold 0.95% to 1.5% of the sample. Material for sequencing was blood. These receptors all stem from a human donor with ulcerative colitis or Crohn's disease, or a healthy co-twin of an affected twin (not recorded which).

V and J are TRBV29-1 and TRBJ2-3. This CDR3 has 13 amino acids. Germline V lookup: CDR1 SQVTM, CDR2 ANQGSEA. This CDR3 is CSVEAAATDTQYF.

The genes are TRBV6-5 and TRBJ2-6; the TRBD1 assignment by TCRdb is unverifiable without DNA. The CDR3 extends over 18 amino acids. Germline lookup yields CDR1 MNHEY and CDR2 SVGAGI. This chain's CDR3 is CASSLSGTGGTGANVLTF.

V gene TRBV28 combines with J gene TRBJ1-1; TCRdb returns TRBD1, unconfirmable since there is no DNA. CDR3 length equals 14 residues. The germline V gene has CDR1 MDHEN and CDR2 SYDVKM. The CDR3 protein is CASSLSTVATEAFF.

The gene calls are TRBV6-4 and TRBJ2-3; TCRdb selects TRBD2, and the lack of DNA leaves this call unchecked. Germline V CDR1 and CDR2: MRHNA, SNTAGT. CDR3 length: 14 residues. CDR3 amino acids: CASSEAGSTDTQYF.

This rearrangement joins TRBV6-1 to TRBJ2-7. The CDR3 contains 14 residues. Germline V CDR1 and CDR2: MNHNS, SASEGT. This CDR3 is CASTQSTGSYEQYF.

The J gene is TRBJ1-5, the V gene TRBV19; TCRdb calls TRBD1, which cannot be checked without DNA. This CDR3 comprises 13 residues. Looked up from germline, CDR1 is LNHDA and CDR2 is SQIVND (reference sequence). CDR3 protein: CAATGGLNQPQHF.

This chain connects TRBV6-2 or TRBV6-3 to TRBJ2-7; TCRdb's assignment of TRBD2 cannot be checked, as there is no DNA. CDR3 length: 18 amino acids. Germline V gene lookup returns CDR1 MNHEY and CDR2 SVGEGT. The chain's CDR3 is CASSYSMTSGASSYEQYF.

This rearrangement joins TRBV2 to TRBJ2-2; TCRdb lists TRBD2, though no DNA is available to test this call. The CDR3 runs 15 residues. CDR1 is SNHLY and CDR2 is FYNNEI in the germline V gene. The CDR3 sequence is CASSENPTRVGELFF.

The chain recombines TRBV7-2 with TRBJ2-5; TCRdb indicates TRBD1, and absent DNA this call remains unverified. Germline lookup yields CDR1 SGHTA and CDR2 FQGNSA. The CDR3 runs 15 residues. CDR3 sequence reads: CASSPAGGAQETQYF.

The chain joins TRBV12-3 or TRBV12-4 to TRBJ2-7; TCRdb outputs TRBD2, but without DNA this stays unchecked. This CDR3 has 15 residues. The CDR3 protein is CASSSWTSGSGEQYF.

V usage is TRBV7-8 and J usage is TRBJ1-4; the D call of TRBD1 rests on TCRdb alone, since no DNA is present to check it. The length of the CDR3 is 15 residues. Germline V lookup: CDR1 SGHVS, CDR2 FQNEAQ. The CDR3 sequence is CASSYRTGWEEKLFF.

V and J are TRBV29-1 and TRBJ2-7. Per germline, CDR1 SQVTM and CDR2 ANQGSEA. CDR3 length equals 11 residues. CDR3 protein: CSVELSYEQYF.

The chain's CDR3 is CASSETGSGFYEQYF. The rearrangement links TRBV5-1 to TRBJ2-7; the TRBD1 assignment by TCRdb is unverifiable without DNA. Germline CDR1 and CDR2: SGHRS and YFSETQ. The CDR3 runs 15 residues.

V gene TRBV7-3 combines with J gene TRBJ2-3; as DNA is missing, the TRBD2 call by TCRdb cannot be tested. This CDR3 is 14 amino acids long. Germline CDR1 is SGHTA and CDR2 is FQGTGA. The CDR3 spells CASSLSSDTDTQYF.

The chain recombines TRBV6-2 or TRBV6-3 with TRBJ2-5; as DNA is missing, the TRBD2 call by TCRdb cannot be tested. This CDR3 contains 14 residues. Germline V gives CDR1 MNHEY, CDR2 SVGEGT. The CDR3 is CASRRLAGVETQYF.

This sequence joins TRBV5-4 and TRBJ1-4; TCRdb picks TRBD1, but there is no DNA to check that call. This CDR3 is built from 15 residues. Germline CDR1 reads SGHNT; CDR2 reads YYREEE (reference sequence). CDR3 residues: CASSHGPGANEKLFF. Complete variable domain (other parts from reference TRBV5-4 and TRBJ1-4): ETGVTQSPTHLIKTRGQQVTLRCSSQSGHNTVSWYQQALGQGPQFIFQYYREEENGRGNFPPRFSGLQFPNYSSELNVNALELDDSALYLCASSHGPGANEKLFFGSGTQLSVL.

This sequence joins TRBV3-1 and TRBJ2-5; absent DNA, TCRdb's TRBD2 call cannot be checked. The CDR3 covers 14 residues. Germline values: CDR1 LGHDT, CDR2 YNNKEL (reference sequence). This CDR3 reads CASSQLSGSETQYF.

The chain recombines TRBV5-6 with TRBJ2-3. The CDR3 runs 13 residues. Looked up from germline, CDR1 is SGHDT and CDR2 is YYEEEE. This chain's CDR3 is CASSLETTDTQYF.

The chain has TRBV7-3 and TRBJ2-3; TCRdb outputs TRBD1, but without DNA this stays unchecked. The CDR3 spans 15 residues. Germline V gene sequence: CDR1 SGHTA, CDR2 FQGTGA. CDR3 in amino acids: CASSVNRGSTDTQYF.

This chain joins TRBV5-4 and TRBJ2-3. The germline V gene encodes CDR1 SGHNT and CDR2 YYREEE (reference sequence). There are 15 residues in the CDR3. This CDR3 reads CASSLDRVRVDTQYF.

V gene TRBV7-2 combines with J gene TRBJ2-3. The CDR3 runs to 16 residues. CDR1 is SGHTA and CDR2 is FQGNSA in the germline V gene. CDR3 sequence reads: CASSRLVAVSTDTQYF.

The chain uses TRBV6-2 or TRBV6-3 and TRBJ2-4; the TCRdb D gene call, TRBD1, has no DNA to confirm it. The CDR3 has 14 amino acids. CDR1 MNHEY and CDR2 SVGEGT come from the germline V gene. CDR3 sequence: CASSYSPGGNIQYF.

This chain joins TRBV12-3 or TRBV12-4 and TRBJ1-5; the TCRdb call, TRBD1, lacks DNA for checking. This CDR3 contains 15 residues. This CDR3 reads CASSLWGAENQPQHF.

V gene TRBV9 combines with J gene TRBJ2-3. Germline values: CDR1 SGDLS, CDR2 YYNGEE. This CDR3 comprises 15 residues. The CDR3 loop is CASSVVGWSTDTQYF.

The chain couples TRBV12-3 or TRBV12-4 to TRBJ2-2. CDR3 length equals 15 residues. The CDR3 loop is CASSFGQSNTGELFF.

The gene calls are TRBV5-5 and TRBJ2-1; the TCRdb D gene call, TRBD1, has no DNA to confirm it. This CDR3 comprises 14 residues. The germline V gene has CDR1 SGHKS and CDR2 YYEKEE (reference sequence). The CDR3 loop is CASSLLGTPREQFF.

This rearrangement joins TRBV15 to TRBJ1-2; without DNA, the TCRdb call of TRBD1 cannot be checked. Germline CDR1 is LNHNV and CDR2 is YYDKDF (reference sequence). The CDR3 extends over 15 amino acids. The CDR3 spells CATSRDLSGGDGYTF.